This T cell receptor (beta chain) was profiled in a study of T cells in Graves' hyperthyroidism and ophthalmopathy. Clinical symptoms, serum thyroxine, TRAb, thyroid ultrasound and orbital computed tomography established diagnosis. The source material, RNA transcripts, was used to amplify TCR beta CDR3 regions. HTBI primers were used for first-round RT-PCR of the TCR CDR3. TCRdb re-called the multiplex PCR reads with MiXCR, one entry per CDR3 protein. Seen here are about 260,000 distinct CDR3 sequences, less than 30% observed once, and the top ten hold about a quarter. Trimming stripped 0 bases from V and 5 bases from J, with 11 bases between. Per germline, CDR1 LNHNV and CDR2 YYDKDF (reference sequence). The CDR3 is 14 amino acids.

The chain couples TRBV15 to TRBJ2-7, with D hard to call. This receptor was identified in a man in his forties with Graves' hyperthyroidism that later progressed to Graves' ophthalmopathy. The sequenced sample was blood. This CDR3 is CATSREAAQNEQYF. CDR3 nucleotide sequence: TGTGCCACCAGCAGAGAGGCGGCCCAAAACGAGCAGTACTTC.